Included here is one TCR beta chain sequence, with context. The data were produced by immunoSEQ multiplex PCR, yet TCRdb's version contains in-frame clones alone and is incomplete. The sample records some 95,000 clones, almost 70% being singletons. Trimming took off 4 bases at V and 3 bases at J, with 9 bases between the two ends. The germline V gene has CDR1 SGHTA and CDR2 FQGNSA. The length of the CDR3 is 14 residues. This specimen belongs to a study of shared clonotypes between healthy human individuals. Background on the study: Per donor, three plates held CD4 naive cells, three held CD4 memory, two held CD8 naive and one held CD8 memory.

Free of recent acute infections or vaccinations, the donors were healthy HIV-negative adults. The chain combines TRBV7-2 with TRBJ2-2; TRBD2 is a possible D gene (5 bases). This TCR was recovered from a man aged 30 to 45 in good health. The sequencing sample was made of memory CD8+ T cells sorted from blood. Specified subset: CD45RO+ cells pooled with CCR7-negative TemRA cells. The CDR3 here is CASSSQRDTGELFF. The CDR3 DNA reads TGTGCCAGCAGCTCACAGAGGGACACCGGGGAGCTGTTTTTT.